This entry describes one TCR beta chain. Its antigen remains unknown. The CDR3 has 17 amino acids. V dropped 0 bases and J dropped 5; count of bases not matched to a gene: 6. The germline V gene has CDR1 SGHTA and CDR2 FQGNSA. The data stem from a study of post-analysis software for immune sequencing data. Study-wide context: The disease courses covered relapsing-remitting, secondary progressive and progressive-relapsing multiple sclerosis. Study results and limitations: Controls had lower frequencies than patients of five or six TRBV segments, which included TRBV5-6, TRBV5-1 and TRBV20-1. Samples from a shared batch, those prepared together, strongly co-clustered by F measure. Among multiple sclerosis patients, normalized Chao1 diversity was significantly below that of controls.

TCR beta cDNA libraries included unique molecular identifiers. A population of 1 to 10 million T cells gave rise to roughly 0.5 million cDNA molecules. TCRdb redid the calling of the PCR reads with MiXCR, one entry per CDR3 protein. The data hold almost 700,000 distinct CDR3 sequences, with approximately 59% observed a single time. The sequence came from a girl aged 2-10 years with multiple sclerosis. Sequencing was carried out using blood. J is TRBJ2-3 and V is TRBV7-2, with TRBD1 matching 12 bases. This CDR3 reads CASSLAAGQGAGDTQYF. CDR3 bases: TGTGCCAGCAGCTTAGCCGCGGGACAGGGGGCCGGAGATACGCAGTATTTT.